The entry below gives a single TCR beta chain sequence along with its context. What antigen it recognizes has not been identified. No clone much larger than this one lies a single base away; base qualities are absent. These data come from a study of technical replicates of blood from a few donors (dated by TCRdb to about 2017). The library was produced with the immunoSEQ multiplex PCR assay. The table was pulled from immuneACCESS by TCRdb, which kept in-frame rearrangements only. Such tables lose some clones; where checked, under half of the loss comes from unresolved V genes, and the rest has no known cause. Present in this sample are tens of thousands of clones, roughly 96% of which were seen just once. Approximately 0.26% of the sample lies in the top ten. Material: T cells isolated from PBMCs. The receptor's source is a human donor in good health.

The bases are TGTGCCAGCAGCTTGGCATGGGACAGGGGTTCCGATACGCAGTATTTT. Protein translation: CASSLAWDRGSDTQYF. This receptor chain uses TRBV5-6 and TRBJ2-3; the junction holds 10 bases that match TRBD1. Clipping removes 0 bases from V and 6 bases from J, with 7 as the unmatched junction base count. According to the germline V gene, CDR1 reads SGHDT and CDR2 reads YYEEEE. Spanning cysteine to phenylalanine, the CDR3 consists of 16 amino acids. Only the CDR3 portion is preserved as DNA: 48 bases, with reading frame beginning at the first base.